The next 13 T cell receptor beta chains were all read from a single sample in a study of untreated major depressive disorder listed by TCRdb under 2018. General conclusions and limits of the study: Sequencing confirmed higher TRBV05-01 (Vbeta 5.1) usage among CD4+ T cells of depressed patients than controls, with p = 0.040 in a one-tailed test.

These receptors are not linked to any known antigen. The library was made by the immunoSEQ multiplex PCR assay. The clones in this table, taken by TCRdb from immuneACCESS, are in-frame only. Not every clone is retained; where verified, under half of the shortfall comes from an unresolved V gene, and the cause of the rest is unknown. The sample has roughly 17,000 clones on record, roughly 90% of them singletons. In total, the top ten clones hold 0.6% of the sample. Sequencing was performed on CD4+ T cells from PBMCs. These TCRs come from a woman aged 40 to 50 with major depressive disorder.

The chain links TRBV11-3 to TRBJ2-5; 9 nucleotides line up with TRBD1. Germline loops: CDR1 SGHNT, CDR2 YENEEA. This CDR3 has 16 residues. J gave up 6 bases and V 5 bases, and 13 bases lay outside the gene matches. The CDR3 nucleotides are TGTGCCAGCAGCCCACAACAGGGGGCGCAGCAGCAGACCCAGTACTTC. It translates to CASSPQQGAQQQTQYF.

V and J are TRBV28 and TRBJ2-3; 15 nucleotides agree with TRBD2. Losses at the gene ends were 3 bases for V and 3 bases for J; bases not matched to a gene: 7. This CDR3 has 18 amino acids. Germline CDR1 and CDR2: MDHEN and SYDVKM. CDR3 sequence reads: CASSLEGLAGGRTDTQYF. CDR3 nucleotides: TGTGCCAGCAGTTTGGAAGGACTAGCGGGAGGGAGGACAGATACGCAGTATTTT.

This sequence joins TRBV5-1 and TRBJ2-2; D may be TRBD1 (6 bases). The germline V gene encodes CDR1 SGHRS and CDR2 YFSETQ. The ends were cut back, 2 bases at V and 4 bases at J, with 12 bases in the middle. This CDR3 is 15 amino acids long. CDR3 sequence reads: CASSFQGMGTGELFF. The CDR3 bases are TGCGCCAGCAGCTTCCAGGGGATGGGCACCGGGGAGCTGTTTTTT.

V usage is TRBV29-1 and J usage is TRBJ2-3, with 9 bases matching TRBD1. The CDR3 has 13 amino acids. The germline V gene encodes CDR1 SQVTM and CDR2 ANQGSEA. Losses at the gene ends were 7 bases for V and 4 bases for J; bases not matched to a gene: 6. CDR3 sequence: CSARDRAPDTQYF. CDR3 in DNA: TGCAGCGCCAGGGACAGGGCGCCAGATACGCAGTATTTT.

The rearrangement joins TRBV27 to TRBJ2-1; 8 bases align to TRBD2. The CDR3 spans 17 residues. Germline loops: CDR1 MNHEY, CDR2 SMNVEV (reference sequence). The junction had 13 bases not matched to a gene; V was cut back by 4 bases and J by 5 bases. CDR3 coding DNA: TGTGCCAGCAGTTATTACGGGAGGGCAGACAGTAACAATGAGCAGTTCTTC. Protein: CASSYYGRADSNNEQFF.

The chain combines TRBV5-4 with TRBJ1-1; D not resolved. V gave up 0 bases and J gave up 2 bases, with 11 bases separating them. The CDR3 totals 15 residues. Germline V gives CDR1 SGHNT, CDR2 YYREEE (reference sequence). The CDR3: CASSLAMGVNTEAFF. The CDR3 DNA sequence: TGTGCCAGCAGCTTGGCGATGGGAGTCAACACTGAAGCTTTCTTT. The full variable domain, rest sourced from reference TRBV5-4 and TRBJ1-1, is ETGVTQSPTHLIKTRGQQVTLRCSSQSGHNTVSWYQQALGQGPQFIFQYYREEENGRGNFPPRFSGLQFPNYSSELNVNALELDDSALYLCASSLAMGVNTEAFFGQGTRLTVV.

The CDR3 spells CASSSPRRGQDYGYTF. The CDR3 nucleotides are TGTGCCAGCAGCTCCCCTCGGAGGGGGCAGGACTATGGCTACACCTTC. The chain carries TRBV7-9 and TRBJ1-2; 7 positions agree with TRBD1. CDR1 SEHNR and CDR2 FQNEAQ come from the germline V gene (reference sequence). The CDR3 spans 16 residues. V was pared by 4 bases and J by 3 bases, with 11 bases of the junction left unmatched.

The rearrangement links TRBV18 to TRBJ1-1, with 8 positions matching TRBD1. The CDR3 is made up of 17 amino acids. Unmatched junction bases numbered 9, after V lost 3 bases and J lost 0 bases. CDR1 is KGHSH and CDR2 is LQKENI in the germline V gene. Written as DNA, the CDR3 is TGTGCCAGCTCACCTCAGGGGGCCCGGTTCATGAACACTGAAGCTTTCTTT. This encodes CASSPQGARFMNTEAFF.

The V gene is TRBV30, the J gene TRBJ2-3; 9 bases line up with TRBD1. CDR1 is GTSNPN and CDR2 is SVGIG in the germline V gene (reference sequence). The CDR3 contains 15 residues. The junction had 6 bases not matched to a gene; V was cut back by 3 bases and J by 2 bases. In nucleotides, the CDR3 is TGTGCCTGGAGGAAACGGGACAGGGTCACAGATACGCAGTATTTT. It yields the protein CAWRKRDRVTDTQYF.

V gene TRBV2 combines with J gene TRBJ2-3; D call uncertain. Trimming removed 1 base from V and 2 bases from J, with 13 bases in between. CDR3 length equals 16 residues. The germline CDR1 and CDR2 sequences are SNHLY and FYNNEI. CDR3 in amino acids: CASSEGLSRNTDTQYF. The CDR3, as DNA: TGTGCCAGCAGTGAAGGTTTATCTAGAAACACAGATACGCAGTATTTT.

This clone was observed once. The J gene is TRBJ1-2, the V gene TRBV30, with TRBD1 identical over 8 bases. The V segment lost 1 base and the J segment 5 bases; nucleotides outside the gene matches: 3. The CDR3 is 13 residues long. CDR1 is GTSNPN, CDR2 SVGIG, per germline (reference sequence). The CDR3 nucleotides read TGTGCCTGGAGTGCGACAGGGGTTTATGGCTACACCTTC. Encoded protein: CAWSATGVYGYTF.

The gene calls are TRBV27 and TRBJ1-2; a weak D match, TRBD1 (6 bases). Trimming removed 6 bases from V and 2 bases from J, with 10 bases in between. CDR3 length: 13 amino acids. Germline loops: CDR1 MNHEY, CDR2 SMNVEV (reference sequence). The CDR3 DNA reads TGTGCCAGCAGCAACAGGGCCAACTATGGCTACACCTTC. This sequence encodes CASSNRANYGYTF.

The V call is TRBV11-2, the J call TRBJ2-1; 12 bases line up with TRBD2. This CDR3 is 16 amino acids long. Germline V gene lookup returns CDR1 SGHAT and CDR2 FQNNGV. The J segment lost 7 bases and the V segment lost 0 bases, leaving 4 bases of the junction unmatched. CDR3 DNA: TGTGCCAGCAGCTTAGAACTAGCGGGAGGTGTGAATGAGCAGTTCTTC. This encodes CASSLELAGGVNEQFF. Combining the CDR3 with reference TRBV11-2 and TRBJ2-1 gives the whole variable domain EAGVAQSPRYKIIEKRQSVAFWCNPISGHATLYWYQQILGQGPKLLIQFQNNGVVDDSQLPKDRFSAERLKGVDSTLKIQPAKLEDSAVYLCASSLELAGGVNEQFFGPGTRLTVL.